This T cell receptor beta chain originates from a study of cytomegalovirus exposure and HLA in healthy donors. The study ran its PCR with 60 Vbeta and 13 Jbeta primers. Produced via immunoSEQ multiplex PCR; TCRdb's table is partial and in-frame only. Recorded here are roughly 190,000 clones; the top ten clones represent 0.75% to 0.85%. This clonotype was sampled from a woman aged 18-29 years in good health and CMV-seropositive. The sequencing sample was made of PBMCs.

Written as DNA, the CDR3 is TGTGCCTGGACACGGGACAGGGTCACTGAGCAGTTCTTC. Its translation: CAWTRDRVTEQFF. The chain carries TRBV30 and TRBJ2-1, with TRBD1 matching over 9 bases. In germline, CDR1 is GTSNPN, CDR2 SVGIG (reference sequence). CDR3 length equals 13 residues. Germline trimming cut 4 bases from V and 9 bases from J; bases unmatched to any gene: 7.